This passage covers 18 T cell receptor beta chains from one sample sequenced in a study of blood T cell repertoires in COVID-19. Some clones are missing from TCRdb's copy, which holds only in-frame ones; the method was immunoSEQ multiplex PCR. Of 140,000 to 150,000 clones in the sample, 85% to 90% were seen once. The material sequenced was peripheral blood. These receptors were collected from a woman aged 60-75 years with active COVID-19.

This sequence joins TRBV7-2 and TRBJ2-7; 7 bases fit TRBD1. In germline, CDR1 is SGHTA, CDR2 FQGNSA. The V gene end was trimmed by 5 bases and the J gene end by 0 bases; junction bases not matched to a gene: 4. CDR3 length: 14 residues. The CDR3 nucleotides are TGTGCCAGCAGCAAACAGGGGAGCTCCTACGAGCAGTACTTC. As protein: CASSKQGSSYEQYF.

DNA for the CDR3: TGTGCCATCAGTGGTCAGGGGGCGGACGGCTACACCTTC. This encodes CAISGQGADGYTF. The rearrangement links TRBV10-3 to TRBJ1-2; 8 bases are a match to TRBD1. The CDR3 contains 13 residues. Trimming removed 4 bases from V and 8 bases from J; junction bases left unmatched: 6. Germline assignment: CDR1 ENHRY and CDR2 SYGVKD.

The count of this clone is one. The V call is TRBV28, the J call TRBJ1-1, with D tentatively TRBD1 (5 bases). Trimming left V 7 bases short and J 7 bases short, with 13 bases between. The CDR3 is made up of 12 amino acids. CDR1 is MDHEN and CDR2 is SYDVKM in the germline V gene. The CDR3 sequence: CASTRGSGEAFF. CDR3 DNA sequence: TGTGCCAGCACTAGGGGCTCAGGTGAAGCTTTCTTT.

The rearrangement uses TRBV19 and TRBJ2-1; 14 nucleotides agree with TRBD2. The trim removed 5 bases at V and 8 bases at J, leaving 8 bases unmatched. The CDR3 is 16 amino acids. The germline CDR1 and CDR2 sequences are LNHDA and SQIVND (reference sequence). The CDR3 reads CASSGLAGGFIDEQFF. CDR3 nucleotides: TGTGCCAGTAGTGGACTAGCGGGAGGTTTCATTGATGAGCAGTTCTTC.

V usage is TRBV6-6 and J usage is TRBJ1-2, with 10 bases identical to TRBD1. The junction had 9 bases not matched to a gene; V was cut back by 6 bases and J by 5 bases. The CDR3 has 15 residues. Germline lookup yields CDR1 MNHNY and CDR2 SVGAGI (reference sequence). The CDR3 DNA reads as TGTGCCAGCAGCCTCGACAGGGGGCTAGGGTATGGCTACACCTTC. Its protein product is CASSLDRGLGYGYTF.

In this sample, this clone turned up a few times. The chain combines TRBV7-6 with TRBJ2-7; D unclear. The CDR3 length is 14 residues. Germline V gene lookup returns CDR1 SGHVS and CDR2 FNYEAQ. Trimming took off 1 base at V and 2 bases at J, with 9 bases between the two ends. The CDR3 loop reads CASSLGGATYEQYF. As DNA, the CDR3 is TGTGCCAGCAGCTTAGGCGGCGCCACCTACGAGCAGTACTTC.

This clone was found a few times. The genes are TRBV9 and TRBJ2-3; 10 bases map to TRBD2. CDR3 length equals 22 residues. V shed 0 bases, J shed 1 base, and the junction held 20 bases outside the gene matches. The germline V gene has CDR1 SGDLS and CDR2 YYNGEE. The CDR3 spells CASSVGWGTAGGPHPGTDTQYF. DNA of the CDR3: TGTGCCAGCAGCGTAGGCTGGGGGACAGCGGGAGGGCCACACCCTGGCACAGATACGCAGTATTTT.

The J gene is TRBJ2-6, the V gene TRBV6-2 or TRBV6-3; TRBD1 agrees at 9 bases. The V gene end was trimmed by 6 bases and the J gene end by 2 bases; junction bases not matched to a gene: 8. The germline V gene encodes CDR1 MNHEY and CDR2 SVGEGT. This CDR3 spans 17 amino acids. Here the CDR3 DNA reads TGTGCCAGCAGCGCCGGGACAGGGAAAACTGGGGCCAACGTCCTGACTTTC. It is translated as CASSAGTGKTGANVLTF.

V and J are TRBV7-2 and TRBJ1-2, with 9 bases that match TRBD1. The CDR3 extends over 15 amino acids. The V segment lost 5 bases and the J segment 9 bases; nucleotides outside the gene matches: 13. Germline V gene data show CDR1 as SGHTA and CDR2 as FQGNSA. CDR3 sequence: CASSPTAWGQGSYTF. CDR3 sequence (DNA): TGTGCCAGCAGCCCAACCGCGTGGGGACAGGGAAGCTACACCTTC.

The gene calls are TRBV5-1 and TRBJ1-1; maybe TRBD1 (6 bases). The CDR3 extends over 14 amino acids. CDR1 SGHRS and CDR2 YFSETQ come from the germline V gene. Trimming took off 4 bases at V and 1 base at J, with 11 bases between the two ends. The CDR3 DNA sequence: TGCGCCAGCAGCAGAACGGGACAGAACACTGAAGCTTTCTTT. Encoded protein: CASSRTGQNTEAFF. The entire variable domain, with the rest obtained from reference TRBV5-1 and TRBJ1-1, is as follows: KAGVTQTPRYLIKTRGQQVTLSCSPISGHRSVSWYQQTPGQGLQFLFEYFSETQRNKGNFPGRFSGRQFSNSRSEMNVSTLELGDSALYLCASSRTGQNTEAFFGQGTRLTVV.

The sample holds one count of this clone. V usage is TRBV19 and J usage is TRBJ1-2; TRBD1 matches 9 bases. V shed 7 bases, J shed 3 bases, and the junction held 6 bases outside the gene matches. The CDR3 runs to 14 residues. The germline V gene encodes CDR1 LNHDA and CDR2 SQIVND (reference sequence). The CDR3 region has the DNA TGTGCCAGTATCAACAGGGGGCTAGACTATGGCTACACCTTC. Its protein is CASINRGLDYGYTF.

This clone was recorded once. The rearrangement links TRBV28 to TRBJ2-6; the D gene is possibly TRBD1 (5 bases). Germline V CDR1 and CDR2: MDHEN, SYDVKM. The CDR3 spans 17 residues. V was pared by 5 bases and J by 0 bases, with 14 bases between. CDR3: CASSPQGGRSGANVLTF. CDR3 nucleotides: TGTGCCAGCAGTCCGCAGGGCGGCCGCTCTGGGGCCAACGTCCTGACTTTC.

V is TRBV28 and J is TRBJ1-2; 10 bases match TRBD1. J was trimmed by 5 bases and V by 8 bases; bases with no gene match: 5. The CDR3 extends over 13 amino acids. Germline CDR1 reads MDHEN; CDR2 reads SYDVKM. The DNA for the CDR3 is TGTGCCAGCTCGGGACAGGGGCTATATGGCTACACCTTC. Translation gives CASSGQGLYGYTF.

The chain is built from TRBV5-4 and TRBJ2-7, with a weak D call TRBD2 (6 bases). The V end was cut by 0 bases, the J end by 7 bases, with 17 bases between. This CDR3 has 15 residues. CDR1 and CDR2 from the germline V gene are SGHNT and YYREEE (reference sequence). The CDR3: CASSLDLGRAGEQYF. The CDR3 DNA reads as TGTGCCAGCAGCTTGGACCTCGGCAGGGCGGGGGAGCAGTACTTC.

This rearrangement joins TRBV28 to TRBJ2-7; the match to TRBD1 covers 10 bases. Germline V CDR1 and CDR2: MDHEN, SYDVKM. The CDR3 contains 15 residues. Trimming removed 7 bases from V and 3 bases from J; junction bases left unmatched: 9. The CDR3 here is CASKTSGTGDYEQYF. As DNA, the CDR3 is TGTGCCAGCAAAACGTCCGGGACAGGGGACTACGAGCAGTACTTC.

The V call is TRBV9, the J call TRBJ2-2, with 9 bases fitting TRBD2. The germline CDR1 and CDR2 sequences are SGDLS and YYNGEE. CDR3 length equals 13 residues. V trimming: 4 bases; J trimming: 5 bases; junction bases outside the gene matches: 0. The CDR3 is CASSLAGTGELFF. For the CDR3, the DNA is TGTGCCAGCAGCCTAGCGGGAACCGGGGAGCTGTTTTTT.

V is TRBV10-2 and J is TRBJ2-5; TRBD2 matches at 7 bases. The J segment lost 3 bases and the V segment lost 0 bases, leaving 4 bases of the junction unmatched. This CDR3 contains 15 residues. Germline V gene lookup returns CDR1 WSHSY and CDR2 SAAADI. Here the CDR3 DNA reads TGCGCCAGCAGTGAGTCGTGGCTAGCGGAAGAGACCCAGTACTTC. Translated: CASSESWLAEETQYF.

This clone appeared once. The genes are TRBV5-1 and TRBJ2-5; 9 bases agree with TRBD1. The CDR3 length is 17 residues. With V trimmed by 4 bases and J by 4 bases, 14 bases remained unmatched. CDR1 is SGHRS and CDR2 is YFSETQ in the germline V gene. Here the CDR3 reads CASSANPGQGGRETQYF. The CDR3 DNA is TGCGCCAGCAGCGCCAATCCGGGACAGGGTGGGCGAGAGACCCAGTACTTC.